The 7 T cell receptor beta chains presented below share a single source sample, sequenced in a study of blood T cell repertoires in COVID-19. The assay was immunoSEQ multiplex PCR, and TCRdb's table has in-frame clones only and misses some. The sample includes about 290,000 clones, around 86% of them seen just once. Sequencing input: PBMCs or T cells enriched from blood (not recorded which). All receptors derive from a woman aged 40 to 49 who had recovered from COVID-19.

V is TRBV19 and J is TRBJ2-1, with a weak D call TRBD2 (5 bases). The CDR3 is 13 residues long. Germline V gene sequence: CDR1 LNHDA, CDR2 SQIVND (reference sequence). Trimming took 5 bases from V and 2 from J, leaving 7 bases between them. The CDR3 nucleotides are TGTGCCAGTAGTCTCGGGACCTACAATGAGCAGTTCTTC. This encodes CASSLGTYNEQFF.

This rearrangement joins TRBV9 to TRBJ1-1; D is uncertain. The CDR3 has 15 amino acids. V was cut by 0 bases and J by 0 bases, with 9 bases left in between. Germline V lookup: CDR1 SGDLS, CDR2 YYNGEE. Written as DNA, the CDR3 is TGTGCCAGCAGCGTAGTGTCCGGGATGAACACTGAAGCTTTCTTT. Translating it yields CASSVVSGMNTEAFF.

The rearrangement uses TRBV6-5 and TRBJ1-6; TRBD1 is a possible D gene (6 bases). With 5 bases removed from V and 8 bases from J, the gap between germline ends came to 16 bases. CDR1 and CDR2 from the germline V gene are MNHEY and SVGAGI. The CDR3 loop spans 15 amino acids. CDR3 nucleotides: TGTGCCAGCAGTCTCAGAGGGGGGGACCATTCACCCCTCCACTTT. Translation: CASSLRGGDHSPLHF.

This chain links TRBV24-1 with TRBJ2-5; TRBD2 might be the D (7 bases). CDR3 length equals 16 residues. Germline loops: CDR1 KGHDR, CDR2 SFDVKD. The germline V and J ends were trimmed by 3 bases and 1 base, with 14 bases remaining between them. The CDR3 spells CATSDPQGGGQETQYF. In nucleotides, the CDR3 is TGTGCCACCAGTGATCCACAGGGAGGGGGCCAAGAGACCCAGTACTTC.

CDR3: CASSDATRANYGYTF. The CDR3 DNA reads TGTGCCAGCAGTGATGCCACTCGGGCTAACTATGGCTACACCTTC. The chain employs TRBV2 and TRBJ1-2; D gene uncertain. In germline, CDR1 is SNHLY, CDR2 FYNNEI. This CDR3 has 15 amino acids. Between the trimmed V and J ends, which lost 3 bases and 0 bases, there was a span of 11 bases.

The chain employs TRBV29-1 and TRBJ2-1; D not resolved. V lost 4 bases to trimming and J lost 0 bases, with 10 bases between them. The V gene's germline CDR1 is SQVTM and CDR2 ANQGSEA. CDR3 size: 14 residues. The DNA for the CDR3 is TGCAGCGTTGCCGGCGGAAGCTCCTACAATGAGCAGTTCTTC. Its protein product is CSVAGGSSYNEQFF.

V is TRBV7-9 and J is TRBJ2-3; TRBD2 might be the D (6 bases). The V gene's germline CDR1 is SEHNR and CDR2 FQNEAQ (reference sequence). CDR3 size: 15 residues. V dropped 5 bases and J dropped 6 bases, with 18 bases sitting between them. The CDR3 loop is CASSIGLILEDTQYF. The CDR3 region has the DNA TGTGCCAGCAGCATAGGACTAATCCTTGAGGATACGCAGTATTTT.